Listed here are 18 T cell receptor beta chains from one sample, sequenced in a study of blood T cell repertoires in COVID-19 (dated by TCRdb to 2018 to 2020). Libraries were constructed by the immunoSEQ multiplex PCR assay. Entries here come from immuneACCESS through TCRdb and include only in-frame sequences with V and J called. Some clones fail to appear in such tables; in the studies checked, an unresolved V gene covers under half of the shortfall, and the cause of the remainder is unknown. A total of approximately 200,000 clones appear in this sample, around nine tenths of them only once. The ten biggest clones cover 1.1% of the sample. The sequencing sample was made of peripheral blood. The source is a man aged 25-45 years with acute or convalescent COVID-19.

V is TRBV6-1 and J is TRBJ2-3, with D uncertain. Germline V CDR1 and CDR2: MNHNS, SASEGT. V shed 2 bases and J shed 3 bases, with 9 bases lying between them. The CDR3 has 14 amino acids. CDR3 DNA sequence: TGTGCCAGCAGTGAACGTAGTCCTACAGATACGCAGTATTTT. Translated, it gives CASSERSPTDTQYF.

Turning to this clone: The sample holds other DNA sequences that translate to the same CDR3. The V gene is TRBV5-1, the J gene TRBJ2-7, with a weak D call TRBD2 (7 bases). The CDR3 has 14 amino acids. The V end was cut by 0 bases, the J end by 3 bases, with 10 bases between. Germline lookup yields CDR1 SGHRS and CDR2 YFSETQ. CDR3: CASSLAGGGYEQYF. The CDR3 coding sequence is TGCGCCAGCAGCTTGGCGGGGGGCGGCTACGAGCAGTACTTC.

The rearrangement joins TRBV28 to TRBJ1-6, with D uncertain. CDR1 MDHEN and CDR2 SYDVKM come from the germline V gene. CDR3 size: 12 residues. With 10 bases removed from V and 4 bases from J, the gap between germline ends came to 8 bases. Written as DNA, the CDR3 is TGTGCCACCTGTACATATAATTCACCCCTCCACTTT. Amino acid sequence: CATCTYNSPLHF.

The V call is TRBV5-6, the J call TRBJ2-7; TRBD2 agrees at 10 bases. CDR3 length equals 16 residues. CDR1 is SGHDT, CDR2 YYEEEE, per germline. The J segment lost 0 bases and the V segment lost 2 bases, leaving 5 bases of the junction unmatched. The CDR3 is CASSFRASGSSYEQYF. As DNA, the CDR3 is TGTGCCAGCAGCTTTAGGGCTAGCGGGAGCTCCTACGAGCAGTACTTC.

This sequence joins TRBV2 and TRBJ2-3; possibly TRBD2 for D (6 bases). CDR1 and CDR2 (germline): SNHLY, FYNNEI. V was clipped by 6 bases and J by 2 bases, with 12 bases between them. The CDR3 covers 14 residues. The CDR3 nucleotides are TGTGCCAGCAGGACCGGGACTTTCACAGATACGCAGTATTTT. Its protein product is CASRTGTFTDTQYF.

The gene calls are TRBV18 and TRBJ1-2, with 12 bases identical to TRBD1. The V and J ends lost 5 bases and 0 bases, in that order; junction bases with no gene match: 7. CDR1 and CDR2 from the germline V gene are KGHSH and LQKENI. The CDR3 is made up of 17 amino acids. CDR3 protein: CASSSGTGGFTNYGYTF. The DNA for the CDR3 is TGTGCCAGCTCATCAGGGACAGGGGGCTTCACTAACTATGGCTACACCTTC.

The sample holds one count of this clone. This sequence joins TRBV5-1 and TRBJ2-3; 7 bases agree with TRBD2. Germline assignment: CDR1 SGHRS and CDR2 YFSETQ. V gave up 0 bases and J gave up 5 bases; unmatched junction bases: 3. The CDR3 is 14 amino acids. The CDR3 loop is CASSLDPGGDTQYF. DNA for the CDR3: TGCGCCAGCAGCTTGGATCCGGGAGGAGATACGCAGTATTTT.

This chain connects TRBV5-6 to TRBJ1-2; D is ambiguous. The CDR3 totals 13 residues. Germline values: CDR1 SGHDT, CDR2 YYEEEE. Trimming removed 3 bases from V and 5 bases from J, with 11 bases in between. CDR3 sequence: CASSSGRWYGYTF. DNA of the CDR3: TGTGCCAGCAGCTCGGGAAGGTGGTATGGCTACACCTTC.

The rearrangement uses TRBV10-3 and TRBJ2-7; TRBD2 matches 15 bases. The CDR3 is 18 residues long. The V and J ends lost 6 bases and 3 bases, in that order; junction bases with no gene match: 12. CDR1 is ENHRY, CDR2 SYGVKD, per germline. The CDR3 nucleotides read TGTGCCATCAGGGAACCGGGACTAGCGGGAGGTCGGGGCTACGAGCAGTACTTC. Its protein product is CAIREPGLAGGRGYEQYF.

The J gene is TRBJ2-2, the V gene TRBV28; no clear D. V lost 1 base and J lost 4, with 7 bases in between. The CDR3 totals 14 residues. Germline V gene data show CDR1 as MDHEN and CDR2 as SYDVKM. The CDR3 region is CASSLLSLTGELFF. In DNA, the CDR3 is TGTGCCAGCAGTTTATTGAGCCTCACCGGGGAGCTGTTTTTT.

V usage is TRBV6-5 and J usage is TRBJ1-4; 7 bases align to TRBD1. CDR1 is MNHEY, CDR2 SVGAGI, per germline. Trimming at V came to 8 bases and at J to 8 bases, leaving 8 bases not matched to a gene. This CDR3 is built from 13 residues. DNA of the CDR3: TGTGCCAGCCGTAGAGGGGGCGAAGAAAAACTGTTTTTT. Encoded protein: CASRRGGEEKLFF.

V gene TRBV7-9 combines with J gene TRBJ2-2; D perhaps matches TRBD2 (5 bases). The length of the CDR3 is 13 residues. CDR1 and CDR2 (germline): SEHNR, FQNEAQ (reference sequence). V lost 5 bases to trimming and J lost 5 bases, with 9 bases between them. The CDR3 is CASSNGLTGELFF. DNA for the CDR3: TGTGCCAGCAGCAATGGACTTACCGGGGAGCTGTTTTTT.

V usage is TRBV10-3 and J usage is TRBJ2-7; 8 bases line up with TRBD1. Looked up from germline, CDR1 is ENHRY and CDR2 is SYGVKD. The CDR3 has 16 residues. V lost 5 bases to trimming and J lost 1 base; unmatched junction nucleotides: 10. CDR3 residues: CAISPGQGKESYEQYF. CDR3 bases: TGTGCCATCAGTCCCGGACAGGGAAAGGAATCCTACGAGCAGTACTTC.

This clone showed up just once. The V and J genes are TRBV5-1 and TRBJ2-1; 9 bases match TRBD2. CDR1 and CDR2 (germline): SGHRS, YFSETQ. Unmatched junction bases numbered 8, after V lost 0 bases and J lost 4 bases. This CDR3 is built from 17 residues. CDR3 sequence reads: CASSLGVTSGPYNEQFF. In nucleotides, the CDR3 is TGCGCCAGCAGCTTGGGAGTTACTAGCGGGCCTTACAATGAGCAGTTCTTC. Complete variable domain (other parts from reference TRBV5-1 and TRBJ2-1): KAGVTQTPRYLIKTRGQQVTLSCSPISGHRSVSWYQQTPGQGLQFLFEYFSETQRNKGNFPGRFSGRQFSNSRSEMNVSTLELGDSALYLCASSLGVTSGPYNEQFFGPGTRLTVL.

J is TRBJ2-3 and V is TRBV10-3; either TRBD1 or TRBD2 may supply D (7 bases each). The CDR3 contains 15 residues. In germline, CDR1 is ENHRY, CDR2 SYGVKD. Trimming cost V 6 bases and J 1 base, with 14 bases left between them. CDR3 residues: CAIREGGGGTDTQYF. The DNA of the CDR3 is TGTGCCATCAGGGAGGGAGGGGGCGGCACAGATACGCAGTATTTT.

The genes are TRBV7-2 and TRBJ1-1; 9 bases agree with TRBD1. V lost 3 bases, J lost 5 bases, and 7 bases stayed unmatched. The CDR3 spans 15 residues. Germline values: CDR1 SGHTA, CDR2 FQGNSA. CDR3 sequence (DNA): TGTGCCAGCAGCTTTTCCGGGACAGGGACGACTGAAGCTTTCTTT. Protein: CASSFSGTGTTEAFF.

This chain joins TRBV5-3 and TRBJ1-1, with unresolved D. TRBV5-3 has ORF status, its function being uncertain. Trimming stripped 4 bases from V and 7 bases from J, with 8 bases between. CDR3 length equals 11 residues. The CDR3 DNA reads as TGTGCCAGAAGCACCCCACTTGAAGCTTTCTTT. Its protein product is CARSTPLEAFF.

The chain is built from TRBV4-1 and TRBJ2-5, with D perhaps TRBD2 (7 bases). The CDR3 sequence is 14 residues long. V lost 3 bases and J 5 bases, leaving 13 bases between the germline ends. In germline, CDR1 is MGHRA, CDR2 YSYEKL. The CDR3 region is CASSHPGGAETQYF. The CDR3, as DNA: TGCGCCAGCAGCCACCCGGGGGGCGCGGAGACCCAGTACTTC.